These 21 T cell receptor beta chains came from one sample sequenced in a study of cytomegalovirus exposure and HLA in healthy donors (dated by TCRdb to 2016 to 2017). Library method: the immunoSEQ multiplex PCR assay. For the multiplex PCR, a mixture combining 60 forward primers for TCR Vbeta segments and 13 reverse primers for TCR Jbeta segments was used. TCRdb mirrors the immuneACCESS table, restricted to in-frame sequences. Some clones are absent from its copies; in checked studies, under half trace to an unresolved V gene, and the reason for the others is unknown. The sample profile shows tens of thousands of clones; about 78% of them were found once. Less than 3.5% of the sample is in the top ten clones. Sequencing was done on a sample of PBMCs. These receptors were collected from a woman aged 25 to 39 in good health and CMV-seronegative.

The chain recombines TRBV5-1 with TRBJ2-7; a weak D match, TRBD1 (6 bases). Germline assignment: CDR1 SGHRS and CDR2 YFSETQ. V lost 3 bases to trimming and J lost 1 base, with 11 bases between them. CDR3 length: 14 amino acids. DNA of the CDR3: TGCGCCAGCAGCTACCAGGACAGATCCTACGAGCAGTACTTC. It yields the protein CASSYQDRSYEQYF.

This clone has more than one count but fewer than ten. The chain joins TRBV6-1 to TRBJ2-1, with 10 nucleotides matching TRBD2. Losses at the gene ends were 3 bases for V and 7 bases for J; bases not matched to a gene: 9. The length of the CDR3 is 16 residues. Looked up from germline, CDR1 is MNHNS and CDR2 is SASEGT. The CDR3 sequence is CASSERRLAGDNEQFF. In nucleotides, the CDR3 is TGTGCCAGCAGTGAGCGTCGGCTAGCGGGGGATAATGAGCAGTTCTTC.

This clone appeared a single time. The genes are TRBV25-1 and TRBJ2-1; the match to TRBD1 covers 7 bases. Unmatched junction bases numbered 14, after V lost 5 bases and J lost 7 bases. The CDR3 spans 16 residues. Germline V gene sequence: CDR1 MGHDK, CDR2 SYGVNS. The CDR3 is CASSPLDRAMVNEQFF. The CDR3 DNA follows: TGTGCCAGCAGTCCACTCGACAGGGCTATGGTGAATGAGCAGTTCTTC. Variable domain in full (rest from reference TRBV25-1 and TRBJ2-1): EADIYQTPRYLVIGTGKKITLECSQTMGHDKMYWYQQDPGMELHLIHYSYGVNSTEKGDLSSESTVSRIRTEHFPLTLESARPSHTSQYLCASSPLDRAMVNEQFFGPGTRLTVL.

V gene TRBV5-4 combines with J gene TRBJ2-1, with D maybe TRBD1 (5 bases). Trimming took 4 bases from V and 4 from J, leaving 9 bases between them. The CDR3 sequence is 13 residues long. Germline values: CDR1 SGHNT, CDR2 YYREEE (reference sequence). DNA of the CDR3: TGTGCCAGCAGCACGGACAAGTACAATGAGCAGTTCTTC. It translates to CASSTDKYNEQFF.

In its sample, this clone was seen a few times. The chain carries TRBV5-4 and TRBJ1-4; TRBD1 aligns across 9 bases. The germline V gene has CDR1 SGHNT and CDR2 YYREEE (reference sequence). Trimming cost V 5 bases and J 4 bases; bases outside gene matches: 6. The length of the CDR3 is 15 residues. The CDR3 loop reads CASSSRQGVNEKLFF. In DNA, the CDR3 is TGTGCCAGCAGTTCCCGACAGGGGGTTAATGAAAAACTGTTTTTT.

CDR3 coding DNA: TGTGCCAGCAGCTTGGAATCAGGACTAGCGGGGGGTTACAATGAGCAGTTCTTC. Its protein product is CASSLESGLAGGYNEQFF. The V call is TRBV5-8, the J call TRBJ2-1; 14 bases match TRBD2. The CDR3 has 18 residues. Trimming at V came to 0 bases and at J to 4 bases, leaving 6 bases not matched to a gene. CDR1 SGHTS and CDR2 YDEGEE come from the germline V gene. The whole variable domain, remainder taken from reference TRBV5-8 and TRBJ2-1, is EAGVTQSPTHLIKTRGQQATLRCSPISGHTSVYWYQQALGLGLQFLLWYDEGEERNRGNFPPRFSGRQFPNYSSELNVNALELEDSALYLCASSLESGLAGGYNEQFFGPGTRLTVL.

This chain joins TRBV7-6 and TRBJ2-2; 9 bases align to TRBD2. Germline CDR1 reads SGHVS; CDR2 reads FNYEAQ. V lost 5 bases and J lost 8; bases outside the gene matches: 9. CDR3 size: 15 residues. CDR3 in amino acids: CASSAIAGEGGELFF. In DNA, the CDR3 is TGTGCCAGCAGCGCAATAGCGGGAGAGGGTGGGGAGCTGTTTTTT.

The CDR3 loop reads CASSEGVGPLETQYF. CDR3 in DNA: TGTGCCAGCAGCGAGGGGGTGGGACCCCTGGAGACCCAGTACTTC. This sequence joins TRBV9 and TRBJ2-5; a weak D match, TRBD1 (6 bases). Between the trimmed V and J ends, which lost 3 bases and 5 bases, there was a span of 17 bases. CDR1 is SGDLS, CDR2 YYNGEE, per germline. The CDR3 is made up of 15 amino acids.

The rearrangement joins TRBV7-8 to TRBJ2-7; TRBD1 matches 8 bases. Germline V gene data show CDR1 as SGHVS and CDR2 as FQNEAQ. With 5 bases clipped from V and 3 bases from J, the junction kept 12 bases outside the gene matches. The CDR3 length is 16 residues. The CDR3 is CASSPYRGAQHYEQYF. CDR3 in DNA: TGTGCCAGCAGCCCATACAGGGGGGCACAACACTACGAGCAGTACTTC.

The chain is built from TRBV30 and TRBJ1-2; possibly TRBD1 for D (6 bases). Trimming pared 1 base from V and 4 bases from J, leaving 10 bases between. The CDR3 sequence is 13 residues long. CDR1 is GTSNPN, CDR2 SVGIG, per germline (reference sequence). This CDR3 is CAWSAQGPYGYTF. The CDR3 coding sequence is TGTGCCTGGAGTGCACAGGGCCCCTATGGCTACACCTTC.

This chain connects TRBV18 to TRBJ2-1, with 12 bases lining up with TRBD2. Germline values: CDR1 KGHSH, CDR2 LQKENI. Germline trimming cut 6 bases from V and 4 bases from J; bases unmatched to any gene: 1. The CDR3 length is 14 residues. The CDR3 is CASSGLAGYNEQFF. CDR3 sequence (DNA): TGTGCCAGCTCGGGACTAGCGGGTTACAATGAGCAGTTCTTC.

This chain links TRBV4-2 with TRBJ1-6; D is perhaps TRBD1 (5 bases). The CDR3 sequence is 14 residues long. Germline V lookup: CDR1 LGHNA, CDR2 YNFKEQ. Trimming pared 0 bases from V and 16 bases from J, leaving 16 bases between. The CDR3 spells CASSQDLGTGDLHF. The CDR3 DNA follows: TGTGCCAGCAGCCAAGATCTAGGGACGGGGGATCTCCACTTT.

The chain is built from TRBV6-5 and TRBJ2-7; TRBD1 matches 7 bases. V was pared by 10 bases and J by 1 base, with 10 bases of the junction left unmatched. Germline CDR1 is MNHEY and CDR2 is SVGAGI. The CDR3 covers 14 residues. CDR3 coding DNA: TGTGCCACCCGATGGGACAGCGGTTCCTACGAGCAGTACTTC. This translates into CATRWDSGSYEQYF.

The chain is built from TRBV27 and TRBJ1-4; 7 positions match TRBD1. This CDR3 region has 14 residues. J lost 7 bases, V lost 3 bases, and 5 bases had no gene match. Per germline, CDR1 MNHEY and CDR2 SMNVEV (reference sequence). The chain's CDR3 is CASSFTGATEKLFF. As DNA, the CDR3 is TGTGCCAGCAGTTTTACAGGGGCTACTGAAAAACTGTTTTTT.

CDR3 DNA sequence: TGTGCCAGCAGCTCGGCGGGAGGGCTTCTCGGTAATTCACCCCTCCACTTT. Protein sequence: CASSSAGGLLGNSPLHF. The genes are TRBV7-9 and TRBJ1-6; D gene uncertain. CDR1 is SEHNR and CDR2 is FQNEAQ in the germline V gene (reference sequence). The CDR3 covers 17 residues. Trimming pared 4 bases from V and 6 bases from J, leaving 19 bases between. The whole variable domain, remainder taken from reference TRBV7-9 and TRBJ1-6, is DTGVSQNPRHKITKRGQNVTFRCDPISEHNRLYWYRQTLGQGPEFLTYFQNEAQLEKSRLLSDRFSAERPKGSFSTLEIQRTEQGDSAMYLCASSSAGGLLGNSPLHFGNGTRLTVT.

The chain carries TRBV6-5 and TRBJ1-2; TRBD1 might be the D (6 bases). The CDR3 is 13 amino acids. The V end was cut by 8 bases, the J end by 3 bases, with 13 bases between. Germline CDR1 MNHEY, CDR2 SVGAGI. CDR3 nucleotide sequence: TGTGCCAGCCGAACCGGGACACACTATGGCTACACCTTC. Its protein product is CASRTGTHYGYTF.

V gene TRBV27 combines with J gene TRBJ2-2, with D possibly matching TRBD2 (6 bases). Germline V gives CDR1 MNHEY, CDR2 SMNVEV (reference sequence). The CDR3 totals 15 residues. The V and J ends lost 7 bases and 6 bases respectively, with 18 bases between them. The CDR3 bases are TGTGCCAGCACCCGTGGGGCGGGGTTCCCCGGGGAGCTGTTTTTT. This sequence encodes CASTRGAGFPGELFF.

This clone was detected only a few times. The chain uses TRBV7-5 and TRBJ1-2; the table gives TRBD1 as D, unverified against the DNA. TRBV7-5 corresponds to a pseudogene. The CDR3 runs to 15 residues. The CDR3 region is CVRSLGAGTNYGYTF. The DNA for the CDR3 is TGTGTCAGAAGCTTAGGAGCAGGAACTAACTATGGCTACACCTTC.

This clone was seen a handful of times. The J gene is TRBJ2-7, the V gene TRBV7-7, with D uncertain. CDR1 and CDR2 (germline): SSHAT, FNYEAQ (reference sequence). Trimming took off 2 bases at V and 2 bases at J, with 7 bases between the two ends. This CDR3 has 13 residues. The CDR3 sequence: CASSLSPTYEQYF. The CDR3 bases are TGTGCCAGCAGCTTATCCCCTACCTACGAGCAGTACTTC.

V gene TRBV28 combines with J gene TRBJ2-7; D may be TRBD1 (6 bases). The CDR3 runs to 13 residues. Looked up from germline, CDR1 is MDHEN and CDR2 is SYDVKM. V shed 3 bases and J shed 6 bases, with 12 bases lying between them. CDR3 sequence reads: CASSLDGGAEQYF. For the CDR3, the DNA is TGTGCCAGCAGTTTGGATGGGGGCGCCGAGCAGTACTTC. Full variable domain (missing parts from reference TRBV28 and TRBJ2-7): DVKVTQSSRYLVKRTGEKVFLECVQDMDHENMFWYRQDPGLGLRLIYFSYDVKMKEKGDIPEGYSVSREKKERFSLILESASTNQTSMYLCASSLDGGAEQYFGPGTRLTVT.

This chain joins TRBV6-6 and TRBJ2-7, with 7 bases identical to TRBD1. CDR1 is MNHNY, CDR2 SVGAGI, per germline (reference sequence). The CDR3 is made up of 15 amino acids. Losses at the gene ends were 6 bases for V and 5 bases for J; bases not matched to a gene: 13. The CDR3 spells CASRTGNLLVDEQYF. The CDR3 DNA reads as TGTGCCAGCAGGACAGGGAATTTATTAGTAGACGAGCAGTACTTC.